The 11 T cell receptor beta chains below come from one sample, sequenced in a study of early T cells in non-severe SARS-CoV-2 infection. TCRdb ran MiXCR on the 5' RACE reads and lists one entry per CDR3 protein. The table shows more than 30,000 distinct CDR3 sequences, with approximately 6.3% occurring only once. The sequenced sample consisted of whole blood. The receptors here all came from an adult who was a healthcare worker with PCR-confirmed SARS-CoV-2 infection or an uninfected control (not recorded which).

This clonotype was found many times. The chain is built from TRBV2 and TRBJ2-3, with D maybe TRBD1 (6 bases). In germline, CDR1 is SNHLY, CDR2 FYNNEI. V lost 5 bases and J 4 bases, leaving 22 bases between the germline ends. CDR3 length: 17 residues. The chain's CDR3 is CASSPPSQGSRPDTQYF. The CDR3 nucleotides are TGTGCCAGCAGTCCCCCCTCACAGGGAAGCCGACCAGATACGCAGTATTTT.

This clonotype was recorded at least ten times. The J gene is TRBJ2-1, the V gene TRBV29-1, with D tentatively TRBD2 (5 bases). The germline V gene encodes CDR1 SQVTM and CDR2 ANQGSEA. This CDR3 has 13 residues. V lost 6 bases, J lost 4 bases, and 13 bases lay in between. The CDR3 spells CSVAGGRYNEQFF. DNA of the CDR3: TGCAGCGTCGCCGGAGGCCGGTACAATGAGCAGTTCTTC.

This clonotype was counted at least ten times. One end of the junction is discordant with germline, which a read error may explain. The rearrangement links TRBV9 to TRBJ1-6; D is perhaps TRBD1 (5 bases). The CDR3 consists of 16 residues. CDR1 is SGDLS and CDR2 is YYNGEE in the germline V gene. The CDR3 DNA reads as TGTGCCAGCAGCGTAGCCAGGGACGATACTAATTCACCCCTCCATTTT. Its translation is CASSVARDDTNSPLHF.

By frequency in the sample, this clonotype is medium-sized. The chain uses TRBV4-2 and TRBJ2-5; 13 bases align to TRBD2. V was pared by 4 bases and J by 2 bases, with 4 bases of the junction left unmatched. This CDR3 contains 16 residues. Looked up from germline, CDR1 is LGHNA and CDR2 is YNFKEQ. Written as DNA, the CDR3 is TGTGCCAGCAGCCTAACTAGCGGGGGGGCTCAAGAGACCCAGTACTTC. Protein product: CASSLTSGGAQETQYF.

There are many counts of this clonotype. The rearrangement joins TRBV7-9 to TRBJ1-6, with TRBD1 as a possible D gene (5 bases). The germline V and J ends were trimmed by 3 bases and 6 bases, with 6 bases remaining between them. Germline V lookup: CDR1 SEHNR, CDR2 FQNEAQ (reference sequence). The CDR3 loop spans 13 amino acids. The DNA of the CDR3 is TGTGCCAGCAGCTTCGGGGGTAATTCACCCCTCCACTTT. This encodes CASSFGGNSPLHF.

The CDR3 sequence is CASSGNEQFF. DNA for the CDR3: TGTGCCAGCAGTGGAAATGAGCAGTTCTTC. The chain links TRBV2 to TRBJ2-1; D remains ambiguous. Germline CDR1 is SNHLY and CDR2 is FYNNEI. This CDR3 is 10 amino acids long. V shed 4 bases and J shed 7 bases, with 2 bases lying between them.

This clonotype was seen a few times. The CDR3 DNA follows: TGCGCCAGCAGCCAAGATCGGAGACGACTGGATGATACGCAGTATTTT. It is translated as CASSQDRRRLDDTQYF. The chain uses TRBV4-3 and TRBJ2-3; no definite D call. The CDR3 runs to 16 residues. V was pared by 0 bases and J by 6 bases, with 16 bases between. The germline V gene encodes CDR1 LGHNA and CDR2 YSLEER.

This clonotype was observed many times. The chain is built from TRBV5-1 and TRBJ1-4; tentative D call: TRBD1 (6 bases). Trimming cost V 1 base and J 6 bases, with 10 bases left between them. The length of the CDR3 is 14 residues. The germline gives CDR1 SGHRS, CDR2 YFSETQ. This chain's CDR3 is CASSLRDIDEKLFF. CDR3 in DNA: TGCGCCAGCAGCTTGAGGGACATAGATGAAAAACTGTTTTTT.

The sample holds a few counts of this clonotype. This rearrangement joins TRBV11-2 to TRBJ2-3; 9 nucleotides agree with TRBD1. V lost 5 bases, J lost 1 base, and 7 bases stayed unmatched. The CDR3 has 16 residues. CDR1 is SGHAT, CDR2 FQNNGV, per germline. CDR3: CASSPGRDRGTDTQYF. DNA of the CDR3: TGTGCCAGCAGCCCCGGCCGGGACAGGGGCACAGATACGCAGTATTTT.

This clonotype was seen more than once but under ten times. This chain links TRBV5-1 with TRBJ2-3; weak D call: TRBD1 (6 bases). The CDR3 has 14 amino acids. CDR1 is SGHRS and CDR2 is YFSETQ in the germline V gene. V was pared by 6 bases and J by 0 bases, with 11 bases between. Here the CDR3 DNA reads TGCGCCAGCAACAGGGACGCTAGCACAGATACGCAGTATTTT. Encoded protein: CASNRDASTDTQYF.

As DNA, the CDR3 is TGTGCCAGCACTCCCAGCACAGGGGTACAGACCCAGTACTTC. Protein sequence: CASTPSTGVQTQYF. The rearrangement links TRBV11-2 to TRBJ2-5, with 7 bases that match TRBD1. The CDR3 is 14 residues long. Germline values: CDR1 SGHAT, CDR2 FQNNGV. The junction had 11 bases not matched to a gene; V was cut back by 7 bases and J by 6 bases.